Described below is a single T cell receptor beta chain sequence and its context. The target antigen is unknown. It was around 180 ng DNA, approximately 28,000 T cell genomes, that sorted-subset replicate PCRs used. The repertoire was sequenced with immunoSEQ multiplex PCR; TCRdb's copy has only in-frame clones and lacks some. This sample yields roughly 2 million clones, of which approximately 95% are seen a single time; roughly 0.13% belongs to the top ten. The data belong to a study of shared clonotypes between healthy human individuals. Study-wide results and limits: It was observed that roughly 5% of naive CD4 clonotypes were shared across a handful of donors. Rarefaction demonstrated incomplete sorted-subset sequencing despite large depth. The study found lower generation probabilities in non-shared clonotypes than in those shared by all four donors.

Trimming removed 5 bases from V and 5 bases from J; junction bases left unmatched: 14. The CDR3 totals 16 residues. Germline V lookup: CDR1 SEHNR, CDR2 FQNEAQ (reference sequence). The clonotype was recovered from a man aged 18 to 30 in good health. The chain is built from TRBV7-9 and TRBJ2-5; 7 bases are a match to TRBD1. Material: naive CD4+ T cells sorted from blood. Subset described: CD45RA+ positively selected. The CDR3 nucleotides read TGTGCCAGCAGCGCATTTTACAGGGGTTTGGGGGAGACCCAGTACTTC. Amino acid sequence: CASSAFYRGLGETQYF.